The 13 T cell receptor beta chains below all came from one sample that was sequenced in a study of blood T cell repertoires in COVID-19. The repertoire was sequenced with immunoSEQ multiplex PCR; TCRdb's copy has only in-frame clones and lacks some. Seen here are 300,000 to 500,000 clones, roughly 90% observed once, and the top ten hold 0.9% to 1%. Input material: PBMCs or T cells enriched from blood (not recorded which). The source is a woman aged 25 to 39 with acute COVID-19.

The chain couples TRBV19 to TRBJ1-1; perhaps TRBD1 as D (6 bases). V shed 5 bases and J shed 3 bases, with 19 bases lying between them. Germline CDR1 is LNHDA and CDR2 is SQIVND (reference sequence). This CDR3 is built from 16 residues. The CDR3 coding sequence is TGTGCCAGTAGTCAATTACAGGGTCGTGGGGACACTGAAGCTTTCTTT. Translated, it gives CASSQLQGRGDTEAFF.

V usage is TRBV9 and J usage is TRBJ1-1; weak D call: TRBD1 (6 bases). Trimming removed 4 bases at V and 4 bases at J, with 23 bases between. Per germline, CDR1 SGDLS and CDR2 YYNGEE. The CDR3 is 17 residues long. The CDR3 is CASSPRGDRLKGTEAFF. The CDR3 DNA reads as TGTGCCAGCAGCCCCAGGGGAGACAGATTAAAGGGCACTGAAGCTTTCTTT.

This sequence joins TRBV6-2 or TRBV6-3 and TRBJ1-2; D is ambiguous. V lost 6 bases to trimming and J lost 5 bases, with 13 bases between them. Germline V gene lookup returns CDR1 MNHEY and CDR2 SVGEGT. The CDR3 covers 13 residues. CDR3 DNA: TGTGCCAGCAGCTCACTTCCGGGGTATGGCTACACCTTC. Amino acid sequence: CASSSLPGYGYTF.

This clone was recorded a few times. The chain recombines TRBV7-3 with TRBJ1-3; D is unresolved. The V end lost 5 bases, the J end lost 0 bases, and 20 bases lay between the germline ends. The CDR3 runs 18 residues. Germline-derived CDR1 and CDR2 are SGHTA and FQGTGA. The CDR3 reads CASSVTVRYRLSGNTIYF. The DNA for the CDR3 is TGTGCCAGCAGCGTTACAGTTCGCTACCGCCTCTCTGGAAACACCATATATTTT.

This chain uses TRBV29-1 with TRBJ1-3; a possible D gene is TRBD1 (6 bases). The germline V and J ends were trimmed by 6 bases and 0 bases, with 21 bases remaining between them. This CDR3 region has 17 residues. Per germline, CDR1 SQVTM and CDR2 ANQGSEA. The CDR3 DNA reads as TGCAGCGTCCTGTCTTCAAGAACAGGGCCCTCTGGAAACACCATATATTTT. Amino acids: CSVLSSRTGPSGNTIYF.

The chain has TRBV7-9 and TRBJ2-3; TRBD2 aligns across 9 bases. Germline CDR1 is SEHNR and CDR2 is FQNEAQ (reference sequence). The CDR3 runs to 12 residues. Trimming removed 5 bases from V and 13 bases from J; junction bases left unmatched: 7. The CDR3 DNA reads TGTGCCAGCAGCAAGTTAGCGGGGGCGGAGTATTTT. Its translation: CASSKLAGAEYF.

The V call is TRBV6-1, the J call TRBJ2-7; TRBD2 matches at 9 bases. The J segment lost 2 bases and the V segment lost 0 bases, leaving 5 bases of the junction unmatched. The germline CDR1 and CDR2 sequences are MNHNS and SASEGT. CDR3 size: 16 residues. The CDR3 DNA follows: TGTGCCAGCAGTGAAGCGGGACTAGCTAAAACCTACGAGCAGTACTTC. This translates into CASSEAGLAKTYEQYF.

On this clone: The same CDR3 is also encoded by other DNA sequences in this sample. The genes are TRBV12-3 or TRBV12-4 and TRBJ1-2; weak D call: TRBD1 (5 bases). Trimming shortened V by 5 bases and J by 4 bases, and 8 bases separated the two germline ends. CDR3 length: 12 residues. The CDR3 sequence is CASSQGAYGYTF. As DNA, the CDR3 is TGTGCCAGCAGTCAGGGTGCCTATGGCTACACCTTC.

V usage is TRBV11-1 and J usage is TRBJ1-3, with D tentatively TRBD1 (5 bases). V was trimmed by 4 bases and J by 4 bases, leaving 11 bases between them. The germline CDR1 and CDR2 sequences are SGHAT and FQDESV (reference sequence). This CDR3 region has 14 residues. CDR3 sequence (DNA): TGTGCCAGCAGCTCCGACAGTGCGGGAAACACCATATATTTT. It codes for CASSSDSAGNTIYF. The full variable domain, its missing parts supplied by reference TRBV11-1 and TRBJ1-3, is EAEVAQSPRYKITEKSQAVAFWCDPISGHATLYWYRQILGQGPELLVQFQDESVVDDSQLPKDRFSAERLKGVDSTLKIQPAELGDSAMYLCASSSDSAGNTIYFGEGSWLTVV.

The J gene is TRBJ1-6, the V gene TRBV6-2 or TRBV6-3, with a possible D match to TRBD1 (6 bases). V was cut by 2 bases and J by 9 bases, with 14 bases left in between. The CDR3 sequence is 15 residues long. The germline V gene encodes CDR1 MNHEY and CDR2 SVGEGT. CDR3 sequence: CASSYGGAVGSPLHF. CDR3 nucleotides: TGTGCCAGCAGTTACGGGGGCGCTGTGGGTTCACCCCTCCACTTT.

V usage is TRBV3-1 (or the pseudogene TRBV3-2) and J usage is TRBJ1-2; D is possibly TRBD1 (6 bases). V lost 0 bases, J lost 4 bases, and 12 bases lay in between. The germline gives CDR1 LGHDT, CDR2 YNNKEL (reference sequence). The CDR3 loop spans 15 amino acids. CDR3 bases: TGTGCCAGCAGCCAAGAGGTTGGCAGGGGCTATGGCTACACCTTC. It translates to CASSQEVGRGYGYTF.

The V gene is TRBV19, the J gene TRBJ1-1, with a weak D call TRBD1 (5 bases). The CDR3 extends over 12 amino acids. V was shortened by 8 bases and J by 4 bases, with 11 bases between the two germline ends. Germline CDR1 LNHDA, CDR2 SQIVND (reference sequence). CDR3 residues: CASGRGATEAFF. CDR3 bases: TGTGCCAGTGGGAGGGGCGCCACTGAAGCTTTCTTT.

V usage is TRBV15 and J usage is TRBJ1-3, with 7 bases matching TRBD1. The CDR3 contains 21 residues. Germline V CDR1 and CDR2: LNHNV, YYDKDF (reference sequence). V shed 1 base, J shed 0 bases, and the junction held 18 bases outside the gene matches. CDR3 DNA sequence: TGTGCCACCAGCAGAGCCTTGGGACAGAAACTATCTTCCAACTCTGGAAACACCATATATTTT. Encoded protein: CATSRALGQKLSSNSGNTIYF.